This TCR beta chain came from a study of technical replicates of blood from a few donors. Profiling relied on immunoSEQ multiplex PCR, and the TCRdb table lists in-frame clones only, not all of them. The repertoire holds approximately 81,000 clones, with approximately 80% as singletons. CDR1 is LNHDA, CDR2 SQIVND, per germline (reference sequence). The CDR3 extends over 16 amino acids. V dropped 5 bases and J dropped 3; count of bases not matched to a gene: 6. The sequence was obtained from a human donor in good health. Some clones in this sample may be carry-over from other donors' samples. The sample comprised PBMCs. The chain joins TRBV19 to TRBJ2-1; 11 positions agree with TRBD2. CDR3 nucleotide sequence: TGTGCCAGTAGTCAACTAGCGGGAGACATCTACAATGAGCAGTTCTTC. It yields the protein CASSQLAGDIYNEQFF.